The clone carrying this T cell receptor (beta chain) has more than one count but fewer than ten. Its antigen is unidentified. The data derive from a study of T cell repertoires in cytomegalovirus infection. Between the trimmed V and J ends, which lost 2 bases and 4 bases, there was a span of 15 bases. Germline V gene sequence: CDR1 SGHRS, CDR2 YFSETQ. This CDR3 is built from 16 residues. Using its own MiXCR run on the reads, TCRdb lists one record per CDR3 protein. The sample lists about 740,000 distinct CDR3 sequences; 35% to 45% were seen once. Study-wide findings and caveats: Summed frequency of shared TCR beta families picked out CMV carriers who also had the relevant HLA.

The sample was PBMCs. The receptor was derived from a human donor in good health (CMV status not recorded). Some clones in this sample may be carry-over from other donors' samples. V is TRBV5-1 and J is TRBJ2-2, with D tentatively TRBD1 (6 bases). The CDR3 nucleotides are TGCGCCAGCAGCTTAACCGGACAGCCTCTCACCGGGGAGCTGTTTTTT. It translates to CASSLTGQPLTGELFF.